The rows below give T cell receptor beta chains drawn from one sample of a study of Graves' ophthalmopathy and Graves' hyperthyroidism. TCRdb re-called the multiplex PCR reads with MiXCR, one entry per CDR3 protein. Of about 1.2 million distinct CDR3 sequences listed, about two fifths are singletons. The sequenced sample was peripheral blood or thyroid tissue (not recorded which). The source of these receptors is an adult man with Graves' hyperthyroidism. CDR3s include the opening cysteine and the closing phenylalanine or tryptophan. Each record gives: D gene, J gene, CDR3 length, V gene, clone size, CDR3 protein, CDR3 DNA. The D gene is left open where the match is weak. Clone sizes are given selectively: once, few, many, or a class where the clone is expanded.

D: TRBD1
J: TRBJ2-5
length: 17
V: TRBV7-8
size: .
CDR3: CASSPGQPFPNQETQYF
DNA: TGTGCCAGCAGCCCGGGACAGCCTTTTCCAAACCAAGAGACCCAGTACTTC

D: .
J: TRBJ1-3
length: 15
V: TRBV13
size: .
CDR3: CASSPNWDGGNTIYF
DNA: TGTGCCAGCAGCCCAAACTGGGACGGCGGAAACACCATATATTTT

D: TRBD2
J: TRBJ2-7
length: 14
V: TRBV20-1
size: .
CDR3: CSARLAESSYEQYF
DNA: TGCAGTGCTAGACTAGCGGAGAGCTCCTACGAGCAGTACTTC

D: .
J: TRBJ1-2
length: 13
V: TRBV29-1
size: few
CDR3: CSVEYGAPEGYTF
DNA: TGCAGCGTTGAATACGGGGCTCCCGAAGGCTACACCTTC

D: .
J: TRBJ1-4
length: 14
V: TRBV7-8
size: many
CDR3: CASSLGRRNEKLFF
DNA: TGTGCCAGCAGCCTCGGCAGAAGAAATGAAAAACTGTTTTTT

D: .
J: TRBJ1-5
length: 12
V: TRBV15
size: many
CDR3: CATRIGNQPQHF
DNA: TGTGCCACCCGAATCGGCAATCAGCCCCAGCATTTT

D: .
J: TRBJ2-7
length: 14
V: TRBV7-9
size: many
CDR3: CASSPRDNPYEQYF
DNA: TGCGCCAGCAGCCCACGGGACAATCCCTACGAGCAGTACTTC

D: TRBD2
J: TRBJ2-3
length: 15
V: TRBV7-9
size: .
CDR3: CASSPRTSAADTQYF
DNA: TGTGCCAGCAGCCCCCGGACTAGCGCGGCAGATACGCAGTATTTT

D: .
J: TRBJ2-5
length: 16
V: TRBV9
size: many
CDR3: CASSVVWGASQETQYF
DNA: TGTGCCAGCAGCGTAGTCTGGGGGGCGTCTCAAGAGACCCAGTACTTC

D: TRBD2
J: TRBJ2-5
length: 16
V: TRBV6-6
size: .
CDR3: CASLGLAGGPGETQYF
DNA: TGTGCCAGCCTGGGACTAGCGGGGGGGCCCGGGGAGACCCAGTACTTC

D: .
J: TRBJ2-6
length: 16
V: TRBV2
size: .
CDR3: CASSGGAGTGANVLTF
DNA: TGTGCCAGCAGTGGGGGAGCAGGGACGGGGGCCAACGTCCTGACTTTC

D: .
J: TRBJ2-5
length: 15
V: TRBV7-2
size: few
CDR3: CASRLLASAGETQYF
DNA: TGTGCCAGCAGGCTACTAGCTTCGGCGGGAGAGACCCAGTACTTC

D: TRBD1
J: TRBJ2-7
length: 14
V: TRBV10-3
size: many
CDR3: CAIGDRALPYEQYF
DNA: TGTGCCATCGGGGACAGGGCCCTCCCCTACGAGCAGTACTTC

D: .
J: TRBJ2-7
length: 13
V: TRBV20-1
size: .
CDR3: CSAREVGDWEQYF
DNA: TGCAGTGCTAGAGAAGTGGGGGACTGGGAGCAGTACTTC

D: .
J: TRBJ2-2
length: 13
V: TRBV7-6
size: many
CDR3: CASSLDGSGELFF
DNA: TGTGCCAGCAGCTTAGACGGGAGCGGGGAGCTGTTTTTT

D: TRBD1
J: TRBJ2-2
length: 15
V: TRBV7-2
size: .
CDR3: CASRGQALNTGELFF
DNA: TGTGCCAGCAGGGGACAGGCCCTGAACACCGGGGAGCTGTTTTTT

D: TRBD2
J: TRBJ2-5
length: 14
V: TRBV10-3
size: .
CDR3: CASSTSGEQEAQYF
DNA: TGTGCCTCTTCGACTAGCGGGGAACAAGAGGCCCAGTACTTC

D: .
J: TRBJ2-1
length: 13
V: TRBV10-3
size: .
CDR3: CAISDSSYNEQFF
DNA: TGTGCCATCAGTGACAGCTCCTACAATGAGCAGTTCTTC

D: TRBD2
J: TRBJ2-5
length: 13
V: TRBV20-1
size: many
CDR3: CSASIAGAETQYF
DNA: TGCAGTGCTTCTATAGCGGGGGCAGAGACCCAGTACTTC

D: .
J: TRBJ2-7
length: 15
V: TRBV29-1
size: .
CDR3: CSVDPGWGSSYEQYF
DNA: TGCAGCGTTGATCCTGGGTGGGGAAGCTCCTACGAGCAGTACTTC

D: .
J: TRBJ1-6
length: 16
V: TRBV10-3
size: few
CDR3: CAISESTRQENSPLHF
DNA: TGTGCCATCAGTGAGTCGACTCGACAGGAGAACTCACCCCTCCACTTT

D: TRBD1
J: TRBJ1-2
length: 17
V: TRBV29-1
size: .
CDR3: CSVDPGVGDRDHYGYTF
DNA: TGCAGCGTTGACCCGGGGGTGGGGGACAGAGATCACTATGGCTACACCTTC

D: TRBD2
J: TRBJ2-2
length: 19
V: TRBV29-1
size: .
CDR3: CSVVRGGGVSGDHTGELFF
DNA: TGCAGCGTTGTCAGGGGCGGGGGGGTTAGCGGGGATCACACCGGGGAGCTGTTTTTT

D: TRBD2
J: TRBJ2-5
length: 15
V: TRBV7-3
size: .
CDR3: CASREAWTRIETQYF
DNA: TGTGCCAGCAGGGAGGCCTGGACTAGAATAGAGACCCAGTACTTC

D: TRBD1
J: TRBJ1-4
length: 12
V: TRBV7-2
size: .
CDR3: CASSLQGARLFF
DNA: TGTGCCAGCAGCCTCCAGGGGGCGCGACTGTTTTTT

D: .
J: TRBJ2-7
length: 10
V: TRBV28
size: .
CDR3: CASSRTVQYF
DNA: TGTGCCAGCAGCAGGACAGTTCAGTACTTC

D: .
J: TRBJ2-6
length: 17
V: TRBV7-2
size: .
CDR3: CASTAQVPLSGANVLTF
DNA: TGTGCCAGCACTGCACAGGTGCCTCTCTCTGGGGCCAACGTCCTGACTTTC

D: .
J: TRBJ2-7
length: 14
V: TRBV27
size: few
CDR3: CASSLLPGSTEQYF
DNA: TGTGCCAGCAGTTTACTCCCGGGCTCCACCGAGCAGTACTTC

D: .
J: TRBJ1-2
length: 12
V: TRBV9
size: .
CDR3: CASSGGTSGYTF
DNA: TGTGCCAGCAGCGGGGGGACTAGCGGATACACCTTC

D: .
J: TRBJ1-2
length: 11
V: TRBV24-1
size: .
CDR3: CATRSGSGYTF
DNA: TGTGCAACAAGGAGCGGTTCTGGCTACACCTTC

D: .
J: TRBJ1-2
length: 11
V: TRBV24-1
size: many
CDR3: CATSDGVGYTF
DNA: TGTGCCACCAGTGACGGGGTCGGCTACACCTTC

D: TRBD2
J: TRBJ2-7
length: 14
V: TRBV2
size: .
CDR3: CASVAGGPSYEQYF
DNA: TGTGCCAGCGTAGCGGGAGGGCCCTCCTACGAGCAGTACTTC

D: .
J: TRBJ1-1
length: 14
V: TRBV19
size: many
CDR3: CASSFLGQNTEAFF
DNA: TGTGCCAGTAGTTTTCTTGGACAGAACACTGAAGCTTTCTTT

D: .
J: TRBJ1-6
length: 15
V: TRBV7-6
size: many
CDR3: CASSLGDKGNSPLHF
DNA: TGTGCCAGCAGCTTAGGGGACAAAGGCAATTCACCCCTCCACTTT

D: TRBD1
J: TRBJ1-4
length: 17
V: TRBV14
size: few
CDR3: CASSPVPGQGDNEKLFF
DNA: TGTGCCAGCAGCCCAGTCCCGGGACAGGGAGATAATGAAAAACTGTTTTTT

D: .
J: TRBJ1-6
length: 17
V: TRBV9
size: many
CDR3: CASSVNVRSSYNSPLHF
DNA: TGTGCCAGCAGCGTAAATGTGAGGAGCTCCTATAATTCACCCCTCCACTTT

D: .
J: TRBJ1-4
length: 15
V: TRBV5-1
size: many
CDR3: CASSLLVAGKEKLFF
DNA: TGCGCCAGCAGCTTGTTGGTGGCAGGGAAGGAAAAACTGTTTTTT

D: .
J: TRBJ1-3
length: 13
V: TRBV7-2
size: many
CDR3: CASSRFNGNTIYF
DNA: TGTGCCAGCAGCCGGTTTAACGGAAACACCATATATTTT

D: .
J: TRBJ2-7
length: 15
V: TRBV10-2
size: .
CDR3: CASSETPGSAYEQYF
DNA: TGTGCCAGCAGCGAGACCCCAGGTAGCGCCTACGAGCAGTACTTC

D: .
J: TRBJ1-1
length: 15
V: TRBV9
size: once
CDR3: CASSGLQGLGTEAFF
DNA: TGTGCCAGCAGCGGCCTACAGGGTCTAGGCACTGAAGCTTTCTTT